Listed here are 25 T cell receptor beta chains from one sample, sequenced in a study of OX40 agonist ivuxolimab in advanced cancers. Sequencing was performed with immunoSEQ multiplex PCR; in TCRdb, only in-frame clones are kept and a portion is missing. The data contain some 86,000 clones, around 90% of them singletons. The source was CD4+ or CD8+ T cells sorted from blood, collected in a trial of the OX40 agonist ivuxolimab. Receptors were obtained from an adult with an advanced solid tumor such as melanoma, head and neck, liver or kidney cancer.

Written as DNA, the CDR3 is TGCGCCAGCACCCGGGGGGGGATCCACGAGCAGTACTTC. Protein: CASTRGGIHEQYF. This chain connects TRBV5-1 to TRBJ2-7; 8 bases match TRBD2. The CDR3 sequence is 13 residues long. The V and J ends lost 6 bases and 5 bases, in that order; junction bases with no gene match: 7. Per germline, CDR1 SGHRS and CDR2 YFSETQ.

This chain uses TRBV20-1 with TRBJ2-3; D not certain. Looked up from germline, CDR1 is DFQATT and CDR2 is SNEGSKA (reference sequence). Trimming stripped 2 bases from V and 4 bases from J, with 4 bases between. The CDR3 length is 11 residues. Here the CDR3 reads CSARSADTQYF. CDR3 bases: TGCAGTGCTAGATCCGCAGATACGCAGTATTTT.

The chain combines TRBV2 with TRBJ1-4; 7 bases fit TRBD1. The CDR3 covers 16 residues. V trimming: 5 bases; J trimming: 3 bases; junction bases outside the gene matches: 9. Germline CDR1 SNHLY, CDR2 FYNNEI. The CDR3 here is CASSRQGSGANEKLFF. CDR3 DNA sequence: TGTGCCAGCAGTCGACAGGGATCGGGTGCTAATGAAAAACTGTTTTTT.

CDR3 DNA sequence: TGTGCCAGCAGCGTAGACGCGGGTTCACCCCTCCACTTT. Its protein is CASSVDAGSPLHF. V usage is TRBV9 and J usage is TRBJ1-6; D not certain. V lost 0 bases to trimming and J lost 9 bases, with 7 bases between them. Germline CDR1 reads SGDLS; CDR2 reads YYNGEE. This CDR3 is built from 13 residues.

This rearrangement joins TRBV7-2 to TRBJ2-2, with 7 bases fitting TRBD1. Per germline, CDR1 SGHTA and CDR2 FQGNSA. CDR3 size: 13 residues. Unmatched junction bases numbered 3, after V lost 5 bases and J lost 6 bases. This CDR3 is CASSITGAGELFF. As DNA, the CDR3 is TGTGCCAGCAGCATAACAGGGGCCGGGGAGCTGTTTTTT.

The rearrangement links TRBV7-6 to TRBJ1-3, with D possibly being TRBD1 (6 bases). V was shortened by 5 bases and J by 0 bases, with 14 bases between the two germline ends. Germline V CDR1 and CDR2: SGHVS, FNYEAQ. The CDR3 runs to 16 residues. The CDR3 nucleotides are TGTGCCAGCAGCCCCCAGACAGGAGTCTCTGGAAACACCATATATTTT. Amino acids: CASSPQTGVSGNTIYF.

This clone was seen a single time. The CDR3 loop reads CASSSPGGHEGELFF. The CDR3 DNA follows: TGTGCCAGCAGCTCCCCCGGGGGACATGAGGGGGAGCTGTTTTTT. The V and J genes are TRBV7-2 and TRBJ2-2; either TRBD1 or TRBD2 may fit D (6 bases each). In germline, CDR1 is SGHTA, CDR2 FQGNSA. V shed 4 bases and J shed 8 bases, with 17 bases lying between them. CDR3 length: 15 amino acids.

V is TRBV5-1 and J is TRBJ2-5; perhaps D is TRBD1 or TRBD2 (5 bases each). The CDR3 has 16 amino acids. Trimming took off 4 bases at V and 4 bases at J, with 20 bases between the two ends. The germline gives CDR1 SGHRS, CDR2 YFSETQ. CDR3 loop: CASSRAGTQAVETQYF. The CDR3 region has the DNA TGCGCCAGCAGCCGGGCCGGGACCCAGGCAGTAGAGACCCAGTACTTC.

This rearrangement joins TRBV7-9 to TRBJ2-3; D is uncertain. The CDR3 extends over 14 amino acids. CDR1 SEHNR and CDR2 FQNEAQ come from the germline V gene (reference sequence). Trimming stripped 1 base from V and 0 bases from J, with 5 bases between. The CDR3 spells CASSLGDSTDTQYF. The CDR3 coding sequence is TGTGCCAGCAGCTTAGGAGACAGCACAGATACGCAGTATTTT.

The chain couples TRBV7-2 to TRBJ2-1; 7 nucleotides match TRBD2. V shed 1 base, J shed 1 base, and the junction held 4 bases outside the gene matches. CDR1 is SGHTA, CDR2 FQGNSA, per germline. This CDR3 region has 16 residues. CDR3 sequence (DNA): TGTGCCAGCAGCTTAGGTACGGGGGGATCCTACAATGAGCAGTTCTTC. Amino acid sequence: CASSLGTGGSYNEQFF. Using reference TRBV7-2 and TRBJ2-1 for the parts outside the CDR3, the full variable domain is GAGVSQSPSNKVTEKGKDVELRCDPISGHTALYWYRQSLGQGLEFLIYFQGNSAPDKSGLPSDRFSAERTGGSVSTLTIQRTQQEDSAVYLCASSLGTGGSYNEQFFGPGTRLTVL.

The gene calls are TRBV27 and TRBJ1-2; 9 bases match TRBD1. This CDR3 region has 14 residues. Germline CDR1 MNHEY, CDR2 SMNVEV (reference sequence). V shed 6 bases, J shed 2 bases, and the junction held 4 bases outside the gene matches. CDR3 bases: TGTGCCAGCAGCAGGACAGGGGTAAACTATGGCTACACCTTC. Translating gives CASSRTGVNYGYTF.

The chain links TRBV10-3 to TRBJ1-5, with TRBD1 identical over 7 bases. Germline V gene lookup returns CDR1 ENHRY and CDR2 SYGVKD. This CDR3 contains 16 residues. The J segment lost 6 bases and the V segment lost 4 bases, leaving 12 bases of the junction unmatched. In DNA, the CDR3 is TGTGCCATCAGTGCTAATGGCAGGGGGGAGGGTCAGCCCCAGCATTTT. Amino acids: CAISANGRGEGQPQHF.

This chain connects TRBV5-1 to TRBJ1-1; perhaps TRBD1 as D (5 bases). From germline, CDR1 is SGHRS and CDR2 YFSETQ. The ends were cut back, 4 bases at V and 1 base at J, with 8 bases in the middle. The CDR3 totals 13 residues. The CDR3 nucleotides read TGCGCCAGCAGCGTGGGGGGGAACACTGAAGCTTTCTTT. This translates into CASSVGGNTEAFF.

CDR3 DNA: TGTGCCAGTAGACGGACTAGCGGGAAAGAGACCCAGTACTTC. It encodes CASRRTSGKETQYF. The rearrangement joins TRBV19 to TRBJ2-5; 12 bases fit TRBD2. The trim removed 6 bases at V and 3 bases at J, leaving 2 bases unmatched. The CDR3 is made up of 14 amino acids. Germline values: CDR1 LNHDA, CDR2 SQIVND (reference sequence).

The J gene is TRBJ2-1, the V gene TRBV6-5; D may be TRBD2 (6 bases). This CDR3 is built from 14 residues. Germline assignment: CDR1 MNHEY and CDR2 SVGAGI. V lost 7 bases and J 6 bases, leaving 16 bases between the germline ends. In DNA, the CDR3 is TGTGCCAGCAAAGCGGGTTCTCCGGTCAATGAGCAGTTCTTC. Its protein product is CASKAGSPVNEQFF.

This clone occurred a few times. This chain uses TRBV28 with TRBJ1-6; 9 positions match TRBD1. The V segment lost 5 bases and the J segment 15 bases; nucleotides outside the gene matches: 5. Germline CDR1 is MDHEN and CDR2 is SYDVKM. The CDR3 sequence is 12 residues long. This CDR3 reads CASSPTGQGLHF. The CDR3 coding sequence is TGTGCCAGCAGTCCGACGGGACAGGGCCTCCACTTT. The whole variable domain, remainder taken from reference TRBV28 and TRBJ1-6, is DVKVTQSSRYLVKRTGEKVFLECVQDMDHENMFWYRQDPGLGLRLIYFSYDVKMKEKGDIPEGYSVSREKKERFSLILESASTNQTSMYLCASSPTGQGLHFGNGTRLTVT.

The rearrangement joins TRBV5-3 to TRBJ2-5; the D gene is possibly TRBD2 (5 bases). TRBV5-3 is flagged as an ORF with uncertain function. Trimming left V 8 bases short and J 4 bases short, with 24 bases between. The CDR3 spans 16 residues. The CDR3 loop reads CASRGKGGRTLETQYF. For the CDR3, the DNA is TGTGCCAGCCGAGGAAAGGGCGGGCGGACCTTAGAGACCCAGTACTTC.

The chain combines TRBV10-3 with TRBJ1-1; D is possibly TRBD1 (6 bases). V gave up 5 bases and J gave up 7 bases, with 8 bases separating them. CDR1 is ENHRY, CDR2 SYGVKD, per germline. CDR3 length: 11 amino acids. The CDR3 DNA reads TGTGCCATCAGTTCGGACAGTGAAGCTTTCTTT. Its protein product is CAISSDSEAFF.

The chain links TRBV27 to TRBJ2-5; D gene ambiguous. The CDR3 contains 13 residues. The germline gives CDR1 MNHEY, CDR2 SMNVEV (reference sequence). V lost 6 bases, J lost 1 base, and 9 bases lay in between. CDR3 sequence reads: CASRGSAQETQYF. In nucleotides, the CDR3 is TGTGCCAGCAGAGGCAGTGCCCAAGAGACCCAGTACTTC.

V gene TRBV10-3 combines with J gene TRBJ1-6; 9 bases are shared with TRBD1. Germline V CDR1 and CDR2: ENHRY, SYGVKD. The CDR3 length is 16 residues. The V segment lost 6 bases and the J segment 5 bases; nucleotides outside the gene matches: 8. The CDR3 protein is CAISPTGGKNNSPLHF. CDR3 bases: TGTGCCATCAGCCCGACAGGGGGTAAGAATAATTCACCCCTCCACTTT.

The chain carries TRBV6-1 and TRBJ1-5; a weak D match, TRBD1 (6 bases). The CDR3 totals 14 residues. Germline assignment: CDR1 MNHNS and CDR2 SASEGT. V lost 4 bases and J lost 7, with 14 bases in between. Here the CDR3 DNA reads TGTGCCAGCAGTGGAGCCAGGGGCGGACAGCCCCAGCATTTT. As protein: CASSGARGGQPQHF.

This rearrangement joins TRBV7-8 to TRBJ2-1, with 7 bases identical to TRBD1. V lost 4 bases and J lost 9; bases outside the gene matches: 12. This CDR3 comprises 15 residues. Germline values: CDR1 SGHVS, CDR2 FQNEAQ. The CDR3 protein is CASSSTNQGVVEQFF. The DNA for the CDR3 is TGTGCCAGCAGCTCCACCAACCAGGGGGTCGTTGAGCAGTTCTTC. Full variable domain (outside the CDR3, taken from reference TRBV7-8 and TRBJ2-1): GAGVSQSPRYKVAKRGQDVALRCDPISGHVSLFWYQQALGQGPEFLTYFQNEAQLDKSGLPSDRFFAERPEGSVSTLKIQRTQQEDSAVYLCASSSTNQGVVEQFFGPGTRLTVL.

The J gene is TRBJ2-2, the V gene TRBV27; D perhaps matches TRBD1 (6 bases). The CDR3 runs 16 residues. The germline gives CDR1 MNHEY, CDR2 SMNVEV (reference sequence). Trimming removed 3 bases at V and 0 bases at J, with 11 bases between. CDR3 protein: CASSFRGTSNTGELFF. CDR3 in DNA: TGTGCCAGCAGTTTTAGGGGGACATCGAACACCGGGGAGCTGTTTTTT.

The chain links TRBV30 to TRBJ1-1, with D possibly being TRBD1 (5 bases). Deletions cut 3 bases from V and 0 bases from J, with 5 bases between. Germline V lookup: CDR1 GTSNPN, CDR2 SVGIG (reference sequence). The CDR3 runs 12 residues. The CDR3 DNA reads TGTGCCTGGAGGGGGGTGAACACTGAAGCTTTCTTT. Translation: CAWRGVNTEAFF.

V and J are TRBV6-5 and TRBJ2-7; no reliable D call. This CDR3 comprises 15 residues. Germline-derived CDR1 and CDR2 are MNHEY and SVGAGI. The V and J ends lost 6 bases and 3 bases respectively, with 18 bases between them. CDR3 in DNA: TGTGCCAGCAGCGCGGTCGGTGGAGTAGGCTACGAGCAGTACTTC. Protein: CASSAVGGVGYEQYF.